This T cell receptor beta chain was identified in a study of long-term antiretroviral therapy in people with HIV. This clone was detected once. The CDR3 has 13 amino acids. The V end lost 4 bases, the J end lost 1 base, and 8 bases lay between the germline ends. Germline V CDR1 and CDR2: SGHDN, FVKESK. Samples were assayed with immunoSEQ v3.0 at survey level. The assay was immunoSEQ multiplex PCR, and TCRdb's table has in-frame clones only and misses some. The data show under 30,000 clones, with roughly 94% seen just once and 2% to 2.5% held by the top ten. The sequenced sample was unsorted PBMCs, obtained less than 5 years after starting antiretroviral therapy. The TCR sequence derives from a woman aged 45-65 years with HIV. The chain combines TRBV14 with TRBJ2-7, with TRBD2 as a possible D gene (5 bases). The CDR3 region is CASSLLVSYEQYF. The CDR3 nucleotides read TGTGCCAGCAGCCTACTAGTGTCCTACGAGCAGTACTTC.